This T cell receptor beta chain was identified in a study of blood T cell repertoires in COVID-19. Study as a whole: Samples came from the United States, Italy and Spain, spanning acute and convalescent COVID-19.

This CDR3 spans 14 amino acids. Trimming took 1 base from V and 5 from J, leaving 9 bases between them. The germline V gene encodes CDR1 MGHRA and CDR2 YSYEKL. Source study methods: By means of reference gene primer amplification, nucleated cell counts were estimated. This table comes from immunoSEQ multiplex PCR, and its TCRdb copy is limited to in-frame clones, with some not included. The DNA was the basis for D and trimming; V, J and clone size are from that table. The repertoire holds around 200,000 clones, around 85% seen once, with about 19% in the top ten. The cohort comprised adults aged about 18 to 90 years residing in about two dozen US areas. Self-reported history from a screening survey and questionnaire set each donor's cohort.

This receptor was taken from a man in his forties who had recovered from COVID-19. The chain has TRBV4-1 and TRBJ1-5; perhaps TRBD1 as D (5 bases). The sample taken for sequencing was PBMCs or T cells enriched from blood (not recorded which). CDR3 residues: CASSQVVGDQPQHF. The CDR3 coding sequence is TGCGCCAGCAGCCAAGTTGTAGGGGATCAGCCCCAGCATTTT.